Below, 2 T cell receptor beta chains from the same sample are listed, as sequenced in a study of shared clonotypes between healthy human individuals. The method was immunoSEQ multiplex PCR; TCRdb's version includes in-frame clones alone and lacks a portion of them. The table records 2 million to 2.5 million clones, approximately 94% of them present only once. Cells designated naive CD8 were CD45RO-negative and were positively selected for CCR7, with terminally differentiated effector memory CD45RA+ cells excluded. Sequencing was done on a sample of naive CD8+ T cells sorted from blood. The receptors derive from a man between 18 and 35 years old in good health.

The chain couples TRBV12-5 to TRBJ2-3; TRBD2 aligns across 12 bases. The ends lost 0 bases at V and 3 bases at J; junction bases unmatched: 4. Germline CDR1 is LGHNT and CDR2 is FRNRAP. The CDR3 is 17 residues long. DNA of the CDR3: TGTGCTAGTGGTTTGGTCCAAACTAGCGGGAGGACAGATACGCAGTATTTT. This translates into CASGLVQTSGRTDTQYF.

This sequence joins TRBV28 and TRBJ1-2; 12 bases line up with TRBD1. The CDR3 is 16 amino acids. Germline CDR1 MDHEN, CDR2 SYDVKM. V lost 8 bases, J lost 5 bases, and 12 bases stayed unmatched. The chain's CDR3 is CASWWEGQGAQYGYTF. CDR3 coding DNA: TGTGCCAGCTGGTGGGAGGGACAGGGGGCGCAATATGGCTACACCTTC.